The sample holds a few counts of the clone carrying this TCR beta chain. The target antigen is unknown. The sample comes from a study of T-cell reconstitution after alpha-beta-depleted transplantation in children. Study-level findings and limits: Surviving recipient cells, namely T cells and thymic progenitors, were the source of high day-60 TCRbeta diversity in some patients. After one year, T-cell counts and TCRbeta diversity mostly came from new T cells. It was reported that alpha-beta T cells came from several hundred expanded graft clones (about two months after transplant).

V was clipped by 7 bases and J by 6 bases; unmatched bases: 7. The CDR3 extends over 14 amino acids. CDR1 is LGHNT, CDR2 FRNRAP, per germline. The authors prepared the TCRbeta library with unique molecular identifiers. TCRdb independently ran MiXCR on the PCR reads; one entry per CDR3 protein. The sample holds 750,000 to 950,000 distinct CDR3 sequences, under 20% seen once. The clonotype was recovered from a male patient under 18 who had a stem cell transplant for acute lymphoblastic leukemia, so the T cells may come from the graft donor. The sequences come from PBMCs, mostly from graft donor cells, collected 360 days after TCRalphabeta/CD19-depleted stem cell transplant. The rearrangement uses TRBV12-5 and TRBJ2-1; 9 nucleotides line up with TRBD2. Here the CDR3 DNA reads TGTGCTAGTGAGCGGCGGGAGGGCCCCAATGAGCAGTTCTTC. This codes for CASERREGPNEQFF.